What follows is one T cell receptor beta chain and its context. The data were obtained in a study of blood T cell repertoires in COVID-19. Background on the study: Sites across the United States, Italy and Spain contributed samples from acute and convalescent COVID-19. T cells, B-cell-depleted T cells, or PBMCs provided the cDNA or gDNA that served as material.

The CDR3 contains 15 residues. Losses at the gene ends were 1 base for V and 2 bases for J; bases not matched to a gene: 3. The germline CDR1 and CDR2 sequences are LGHDT and YNNKEL (reference sequence). Authors' processing steps: From reference gene primer amplification, estimates of nucleated cell counts were derived. Clones were read by immunoSEQ multiplex PCR, and TCRdb kept only the in-frame ones, dropping some. D and trimming come from the DNA, and the V and J calls and clone size come from that table. Among roughly 170,000 clones listed, 84% were seen once. The receptor was isolated from a man between 35 and 55 years old who had recovered from COVID-19. Sequenced sample: peripheral blood. The genes are TRBV3-1 (or the pseudogene TRBV3-2) and TRBJ2-5; 8 bases align to TRBD2. This CDR3 reads CASSQGSGGQETQYF. CDR3 sequence (DNA): TGTGCCAGCAGCCAAGGATCGGGGGGGCAAGAGACCCAGTACTTC.